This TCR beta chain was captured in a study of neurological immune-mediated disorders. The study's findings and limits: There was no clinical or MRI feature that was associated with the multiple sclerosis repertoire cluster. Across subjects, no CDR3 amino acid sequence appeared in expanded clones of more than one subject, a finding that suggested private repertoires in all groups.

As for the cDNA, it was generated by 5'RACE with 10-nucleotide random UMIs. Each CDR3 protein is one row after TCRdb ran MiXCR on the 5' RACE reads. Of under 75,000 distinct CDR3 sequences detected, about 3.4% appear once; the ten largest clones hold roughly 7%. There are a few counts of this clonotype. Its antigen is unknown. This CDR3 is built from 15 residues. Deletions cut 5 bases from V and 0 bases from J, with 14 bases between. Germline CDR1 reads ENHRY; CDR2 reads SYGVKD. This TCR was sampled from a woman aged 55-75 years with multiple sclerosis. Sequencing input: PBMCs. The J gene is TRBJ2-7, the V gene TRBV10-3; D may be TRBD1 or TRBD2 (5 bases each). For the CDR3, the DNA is TGTGCCATCAGTTCCCCGGGACGGTCCTCCTACGAGCAGTACTTC. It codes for CAISSPGRSSYEQYF.